This T cell receptor beta chain derives from a study of monozygotic twins with inflammatory bowel disease. Study conclusions and caveats: By inverse Simpson index, TCRbeta diversity was lower in IBD patients than in healthy co-twins. Neither one strong signal nor one clonotype associated with IBD was supported.

For every sample, eight separate reactions were used to make cDNA. UMIs incorporating a 6-nucleotide sample barcode were appended by means of template switching. TCRdb re-called the 5' RACE reads and shows each CDR3 protein once, DNA omitted. Reported are about 350,000 distinct CDR3 sequences; the ten largest clones contain approximately 2%. Germline V lookup: CDR1 ENHRY, CDR2 SYGVKD. This CDR3 region has 16 residues. Concerning this clonotype itself: The target antigen is unknown.

Sequences were obtained from blood. This chain connects TRBV10-3 to TRBJ2-2; without DNA, the TCRdb call of TRBD2 cannot be checked. This TCR was recovered from a human donor with ulcerative colitis or Crohn's disease, or a healthy co-twin of an affected twin (not recorded which). CDR3 sequence: CAISEGRAGGTGELFF.